This passage covers 21 T cell receptor beta chains from one sample sequenced in a study of spatial heterogeneity in lung cancer. The time point denotes: sample taken at primary tumor resection. Researchers sequenced whole RNA taken from tumor, nontumor lung or frozen PBMC without sorting. Each CDR3 protein gets one entry after TCRdb re-called the 5' RACE reads with MiXCR. The data contain fewer than 15,000 distinct CDR3 sequences, 3.5% to 4.5% of them singletons. Sequenced here: PBMCs, sampled at surgery. These receptors all stem from a male donor with early-stage non-small cell lung cancer.

The table lists this clonotype with many counts. As an off-target read in a library built for alpha chains, this beta chain has a frequency of little significance. The V gene is TRBV6-2 or TRBV6-3, the J gene TRBJ2-7; 8 bases agree with TRBD1. The CDR3 spans 15 residues. V shed 6 bases and J 3 bases; nucleotides not matched to a gene: 10. The germline V gene encodes CDR1 MNHEY and CDR2 SVGEGT. CDR3 amino acids: CASSPGQGPYYEQYF. Here the CDR3 DNA reads TGTGCCAGCAGCCCCGGACAGGGCCCCTACTACGAGCAGTACTTC.

This clonotype was recorded many times. This beta chain represents an off-target read in a library built for alpha chains; its size is of limited meaning. This chain links TRBV28 with TRBJ2-6; D might be TRBD2 (5 bases). This CDR3 comprises 15 residues. V was clipped by 8 bases and J by 0 bases, with 11 bases between them. Looked up from germline, CDR1 is MDHEN and CDR2 is SYDVKM. The chain's CDR3 is CASVGESSGANVLTF. Here the CDR3 DNA reads TGTGCCAGCGTGGGAGAGTCCTCTGGGGCCAACGTCCTGACTTTC.

Comment on this clonotype: This beta chain represents an off-target read in a library built for alpha chains; its size is of limited meaning. The genes are TRBV20-1 and TRBJ1-5, with a tentative D call TRBD1 (6 bases). Germline CDR1 and CDR2: DFQATT and SNEGSKA (reference sequence). The germline V and J ends were trimmed by 4 bases and 2 bases, with 21 bases remaining between them. The length of the CDR3 is 17 residues. CDR3 loop: CSAKSPQGPRGNQPQHF. Here the CDR3 DNA reads TGCAGTGCTAAGTCCCCACAGGGACCAAGGGGCAATCAGCCCCAGCATTTT.

At least ten counts were recorded for this clonotype. Being off target in a library aimed at alpha chains, this beta chain has a size of little meaning. The rearrangement links TRBV6-5 to TRBJ1-5; perhaps TRBD1 as D (5 bases). Trimming took 0 bases from V and 5 from J, leaving 14 bases between them. There are 16 residues in the CDR3. CDR1 MNHEY and CDR2 SVGAGI come from the germline V gene. CDR3 DNA sequence: TGTGCCAGCAGTTACTCGTTGCCCGGGGCCCATCAGCCCCAGCATTTT. Protein sequence: CASSYSLPGAHQPQHF.

The table lists this clonotype with many counts. This beta chain lies outside the target of a library built for alpha chains; its clone size means little. The chain combines TRBV5-8 with TRBJ2-4, with D perhaps matching TRBD1 or TRBD2 (5 bases each). The CDR3 is 17 amino acids. Germline V gene data show CDR1 as SGHTS and CDR2 as YDEGEE. Trimming left V 3 bases short and J 0 bases short, with 16 bases between. CDR3: CASSWSSGTIAKNIQYF. In DNA form, the CDR3 reads TGTGCCAGCAGCTGGTCTTCGGGGACGATAGCCAAAAACATTCAGTACTTC.

The table lists this clonotype with a few counts. A library prepared for alpha chains yielded this beta chain as an off-target read; its size is of little meaning. This chain joins TRBV12-3 or TRBV12-4 and TRBJ2-3; 10 positions agree with TRBD1. The CDR3 has 14 residues. V lost 5 bases and J lost 4; bases outside the gene matches: 3. CDR3 nucleotides: TGTGCCAGCAGTCCGACAGGGGGCGCAGATACGCAGTATTTT. It codes for CASSPTGGADTQYF.

This clonotype came up many times. This beta chain lies outside the target of a library built for alpha chains; its clone size means little. This chain links TRBV18 with TRBJ1-5, with D possibly matching TRBD1 (6 bases). CDR3 length: 15 residues. Germline V gives CDR1 KGHSH, CDR2 LQKENI. V lost 3 bases, J lost 3 bases, and 12 bases lay in between. The CDR3 nucleotides are TGTGCCAGCTCACCGGATGGACAGATCAATCAGCCCCAGCATTTT. This sequence encodes CASSPDGQINQPQHF.

This clonotype turned up a few times. In a library made to pick up alpha chains, this beta chain is a stray read with a size that means little. This chain links TRBV7-3 with TRBJ2-1; TRBD1 matches at 8 bases. The CDR3 loop spans 15 amino acids. With V trimmed by 3 bases and J by 6 bases, 7 bases remained unmatched. Germline CDR1 SGHTA, CDR2 FQGTGA. CDR3 sequence: CASSFSSGTGNEQFF. CDR3 bases: TGTGCCAGCAGCTTCTCCTCCGGGACAGGCAATGAGCAGTTCTTC.

Ten or more counts support this clonotype. The library was prepared for alpha chains; this beta chain is a stray read, so its frequency means little. V gene TRBV11-2 combines with J gene TRBJ1-2; D might be TRBD1 (5 bases). V was shortened by 3 bases and J by 3 bases, with 14 bases between the two germline ends. The CDR3 loop spans 15 amino acids. In germline, CDR1 is SGHAT, CDR2 FQNNGV. In DNA form, the CDR3 reads TGTGCCAGCAGCTTGGGGCGGGGCTACGACTATGGCTACACCTTC. Protein: CASSLGRGYDYGYTF.

This clonotype was seen at least ten times. Because the library targeted alpha chains, this beta chain is an off-target read whose size means little. The V gene is TRBV21-1, the J gene TRBJ2-1; TRBD1 is the table's D call, not checked against the DNA. TRBV21-1 is a known pseudogene. This CDR3 has 14 amino acids. The CDR3 DNA follows: TGTGCCAGCAGCAAGCGGACAGGGCAGAATGAGCAGTTCTTC. Amino acid sequence: CASSKRTGQNEQFF.

This clonotype was seen many times. Because this beta chain is a stray read in a library intended to capture alpha chains, its abundance should not be given much weight. V gene TRBV6-5 combines with J gene TRBJ2-3; D gene ambiguous. Trimming took off 7 bases at V and 6 bases at J, with 8 bases between the two ends. The CDR3 contains 11 residues. Germline loops: CDR1 MNHEY, CDR2 SVGAGI. CDR3 in amino acids: CASNSADTQYF. The DNA for the CDR3 is TGTGCCAGCAACTCGGCGGATACGCAGTATTTT.

This clonotype was counted many times. This beta chain lies outside the target of a library built for alpha chains; its clone size means little. V gene TRBV6-2 or TRBV6-3 combines with J gene TRBJ2-1, with D hard to call. The germline V gene encodes CDR1 MNHEY and CDR2 SVGEGT. The germline V and J ends were trimmed by 2 bases and 4 bases, with 15 bases remaining between them. The CDR3 is 16 residues long. The CDR3 loop is CASSYGDLAAYNEQFF. Written as DNA, the CDR3 is TGTGCCAGCAGTTACGGAGATCTGGCTGCATACAATGAGCAGTTCTTC.

Comment on this clonotype: This beta chain is a stray sequence in a library constructed for alpha chains; its clone size is not meaningful. The chain is built from TRBV5-1 and TRBJ1-3; D call uncertain. Trimming removed 4 bases at V and 7 bases at J, with 6 bases between. Per germline, CDR1 SGHRS and CDR2 YFSETQ. The CDR3 length is 11 residues. The CDR3 coding sequence is TGCGCCAGCAGCGATTTGAACACCATATATTTT. Amino acids: CASSDLNTIYF.

This clonotype has a count of ten or more. This beta chain is an unintended read in a library built for alpha chains; its size means little. The J gene is TRBJ1-4, the V gene TRBV20-1, with TRBD1 matching over 7 bases. The CDR3 runs 18 residues. V gave up 0 bases and J gave up 0 bases; unmatched junction bases: 10. From germline, CDR1 is DFQATT and CDR2 SNEGSKA (reference sequence). In nucleotides, the CDR3 is TGCAGTGCTAGAGATGGCAGGGGGTTAAGAGCAACTAATGAAAAACTGTTTTTT. Translation: CSARDGRGLRATNEKLFF.

There are many counts of this clonotype. For a library built for alpha chains, this beta chain is a stray read; little rests on its size. V usage is TRBV15 and J usage is TRBJ2-4; either TRBD1 or TRBD2 may supply D (6 bases each). V was cut by 0 bases and J by 16 bases, with 22 bases left in between. The CDR3 extends over 15 amino acids. Germline V gene sequence: CDR1 LNHNV, CDR2 YYDKDF (reference sequence). CDR3 sequence reads: CATSRDNRVGRSGYF. CDR3 sequence (DNA): TGTGCCACCAGCAGAGATAACAGGGTGGGGAGGAGTGGATACTTC.

The sample holds many counts of this clonotype. This beta chain is an off-target read within a library intended for alpha chains, so its frequency means little. The gene calls are TRBV2 and TRBJ2-7; 9 nucleotides match TRBD2. The V gene's germline CDR1 is SNHLY and CDR2 FYNNEI. The CDR3 length is 15 residues. The V segment lost 1 base and the J segment 4 bases; nucleotides outside the gene matches: 5. CDR3 DNA sequence: TGTGCCAGCAGTGAAGGACTAGCGGACTTTTACGAGCAGTACTTC. Protein product: CASSEGLADFYEQYF.

This clonotype has ten or more counts. The library was designed around alpha chains, so this beta chain is a stray read whose abundance carries little weight. This chain uses TRBV12-3 or TRBV12-4 with TRBJ2-7; no reliable D call. Trimming left V 3 bases short and J 6 bases short, with 12 bases between. This CDR3 is built from 13 residues. CDR3 DNA: TGTGCCAGCAGTTTTCTGCCCCGTGGCGAGCAGTACTTC. Amino acid sequence: CASSFLPRGEQYF.

This clonotype showed up many times. The junction does not match germline at one end; this may be a read error. The size of this beta chain means little, since it is a stray read in a library made for alpha chains. The J gene is TRBJ2-7, the V gene TRBV20-1; 9 bases match TRBD2. CDR1 is DFQATT and CDR2 is SNEGSKA in the germline V gene (reference sequence). The CDR3 spans 15 residues. This CDR3 reads CSARERASGMGPSHF. The CDR3 DNA reads as TGCAGTGCTAGAGAGCGGGCTAGCGGGATGGGGCCCAGTCACTTC.

The sample holds many counts of this clonotype. Because this beta chain is a stray read in a library intended to capture alpha chains, its abundance should not be given much weight. The rearrangement joins TRBV10-2 to TRBJ1-2, with no clear D. CDR3 length: 12 amino acids. The germline V and J ends were trimmed by 7 bases and 6 bases, with 12 bases remaining between them. In germline, CDR1 is WSHSY, CDR2 SAAADI. CDR3 coding DNA: TGCGCCAGCACGGGAGGTGTTGATGGCTACACCTTC. Amino acid sequence: CASTGGVDGYTF.

This clonotype was detected ten times or more. Since it is a stray read in a library aimed at alpha chains, this beta chain has a size that is not meaningful. The chain is built from TRBV4-2 and TRBJ2-1; 11 nucleotides align to TRBD2. Trimming at V came to 0 bases and at J to 10 bases, leaving 8 bases not matched to a gene. Germline-derived CDR1 and CDR2 are LGHNA and YNFKEQ. The CDR3 consists of 16 residues. The CDR3: CASSQDGRLAGWEQFF. CDR3 nucleotides: TGTGCCAGCAGCCAAGATGGGAGACTAGCGGGATGGGAGCAGTTCTTC.

This clonotype came up many times. The library was designed around alpha chains, so this beta chain is a stray read whose abundance carries little weight. V usage is TRBV28 and J usage is TRBJ1-5; 9 bases align to TRBD1. The CDR3 is 15 amino acids. After removal of 3 bases from V and 6 bases from J, the junction contained 6 bases not matched to a gene. Germline-derived CDR1 and CDR2 are MDHEN and SYDVKM. The CDR3 DNA is TGTGCCAGCAGTTTGTACAGGGGGCGCGGTCAGCCCCAGCATTTT. This sequence encodes CASSLYRGRGQPQHF.